A single sample is the source of the 24 T cell receptor beta chains below, sequenced in a study of PD-1 blockade in classical Hodgkin lymphoma. No patient escaped relapse after autologous stem cell transplantation, and brentuximab vedotin exposure varied. The data were produced by immunoSEQ multiplex PCR, yet TCRdb's version contains in-frame clones alone and is incomplete. The sample yields over 70,000 clones, around 90% seen once. The starting material was peripheral blood mononuclear cells (PBMCs), obtained at baseline. The receptors shown here come from a human donor with classical Hodgkin lymphoma.

This clone was recorded only once. The CDR3 bases are TGTGCCAGCAGCTTATTATCCGCACGAGGCACTGAAGCTTTCTTT. It translates to CASSLLSARGTEAFF. This chain links TRBV7-9 with TRBJ1-1; D call uncertain. Germline CDR1 and CDR2: SEHNR and FQNEAQ (reference sequence). This CDR3 comprises 15 residues. The V end was cut by 2 bases, the J end by 4 bases, with 14 bases between. Looking up the rest from reference TRBV7-9 and TRBJ1-1 gives the full variable domain: DTGVSQNPRHKITKRGQNVTFRCDPISEHNRLYWYRQTLGQGPEFLTYFQNEAQLEKSRLLSDRFSAERPKGSFSTLEIQRTEQGDSAMYLCASSLLSARGTEAFFGQGTRLTVV.

V usage is TRBV11-2 and J usage is TRBJ2-3; 7 positions match TRBD2. From germline, CDR1 is SGHAT and CDR2 FQNNGV. J lost 4 bases, V lost 1 base, and 5 bases had no gene match. The CDR3 contains 15 residues. Written as DNA, the CDR3 is TGTGCCAGCAGCTTAGCGGGAGGCCCGCCAGATACGCAGTATTTT. The encoded protein is CASSLAGGPPDTQYF. Using reference TRBV11-2 and TRBJ2-3 for the parts outside the CDR3, the full variable domain is EAGVAQSPRYKIIEKRQSVAFWCNPISGHATLYWYQQILGQGPKLLIQFQNNGVVDDSQLPKDRFSAERLKGVDSTLKIQPAKLEDSAVYLCASSLAGGPPDTQYFGPGTRLTVL.

J is TRBJ2-2 and V is TRBV9; D not certain. In germline, CDR1 is SGDLS, CDR2 YYNGEE. The length of the CDR3 is 14 residues. The V end was cut by 0 bases, the J end by 0 bases, with 3 bases between. Here the CDR3 reads CASSVGTNTGELFF. Written as DNA, the CDR3 is TGTGCCAGCAGCGTAGGGACGAACACCGGGGAGCTGTTTTTT.

V usage is TRBV4-3 and J usage is TRBJ2-5; 10 bases fit TRBD2. CDR3 length: 16 residues. CDR1 LGHNA and CDR2 YSLEER come from the germline V gene. V lost 4 bases and J lost 1; bases outside the gene matches: 6. The CDR3 sequence is CASSRTRLAGQETQYF. CDR3 sequence (DNA): TGCGCCAGCAGCCGCACCAGACTAGCGGGCCAAGAGACCCAGTACTTC.

The rearrangement links TRBV7-2 to TRBJ2-3; no definite D call. In germline, CDR1 is SGHTA, CDR2 FQGNSA. CDR3 length: 13 amino acids. The V and J ends lost 2 bases and 5 bases respectively, with 8 bases between them. The DNA for the CDR3 is TGTGCCAGCAGCTTAACGGTTGGAGATACGCAGTATTTT. Translating it yields CASSLTVGDTQYF.

This clone was seen a single time. The chain is built from TRBV6-5 and TRBJ2-1; D possibly corresponds to TRBD2 (6 bases). Germline CDR1 MNHEY, CDR2 SVGAGI. Trimming removed 7 bases from V and 4 bases from J, with 14 bases in between. CDR3 size: 14 residues. The chain's CDR3 is CASNQGGGYNEQFF. The CDR3 DNA sequence: TGTGCCAGCAATCAGGGTGGAGGGTACAATGAGCAGTTCTTC.

The chain recombines TRBV6-5 with TRBJ2-5; no definite D call. The V gene lost 6 bases and the J gene lost 1 base, with 12 bases spanning the gap. This CDR3 is built from 14 residues. The germline CDR1 and CDR2 sequences are MNHEY and SVGAGI. The CDR3 loop reads CASSRGRIQETQYF. As DNA, the CDR3 is TGTGCCAGCAGCCGAGGCAGGATCCAAGAGACCCAGTACTTC.

The chain employs TRBV23-1 and TRBJ1-5, with 7 positions matching TRBD1. TRBV23-1 is labeled an ORF, and its function is uncertain. V gave up 6 bases and J gave up 4 bases; unmatched junction bases: 9. CDR3 size: 15 residues. CDR3 protein: CASSPPDRENQPQHF. The CDR3 DNA is TGCGCCAGCAGCCCTCCCGACAGGGAAAATCAGCCCCAGCATTTT.

The chain combines TRBV29-1 with TRBJ2-5; D tentatively reads TRBD1 or TRBD2 (5 bases each). The CDR3 runs to 13 residues. The V and J ends lost 3 bases and 5 bases respectively, with 13 bases between them. Germline assignment: CDR1 SQVTM and CDR2 ANQGSEA. The CDR3 region is CSVDLGPGETQYF. CDR3 coding DNA: TGCAGCGTTGACCTGGGGCCGGGGGAGACCCAGTACTTC. The full variable domain, completed using reference TRBV29-1 and TRBJ2-5, is SAVISQKPSRDICQRGTSLTIQCQVDSQVTMMFWYRQQPGQSLTLIATANQGSEATYESGFVIDKFPISRPNLTFSTLTVSNMSPEDSSIYLCSVDLGPGETQYFGPGTRLLVL.

The rearrangement links TRBV9 to TRBJ2-2; a weak D match, TRBD1 (6 bases). Germline values: CDR1 SGDLS, CDR2 YYNGEE. The CDR3 extends over 15 amino acids. The ends were cut back, 3 bases at V and 5 bases at J, with 14 bases in the middle. The chain's CDR3 is CASSAQGFRTGELFF. In DNA, the CDR3 is TGTGCCAGCAGCGCGCAGGGGTTTCGGACCGGGGAGCTGTTTTTT.

The table lists this clone with a few counts. This chain uses TRBV2 with TRBJ2-5; D call uncertain. Germline CDR1 is SNHLY and CDR2 is FYNNEI. The CDR3 runs 12 residues. V was clipped by 7 bases and J by 3 bases, with 9 bases between them. CDR3 sequence reads: CASTGAEETQYF. CDR3 nucleotides: TGTGCCAGCACAGGCGCCGAAGAGACCCAGTACTTC.

The V and J genes are TRBV6-1 and TRBJ1-6; 7 bases agree with TRBD1. V was clipped by 6 bases and J by 6 bases; unmatched bases: 5. Per the germline V gene, CDR1 is MNHNS and CDR2 is SASEGT. The length of the CDR3 is 14 residues. This chain's CDR3 is CASRLTGSNSPLHF. CDR3 in DNA: TGTGCCAGCAGGCTGACAGGGTCTAATTCACCCCTCCACTTT.

This clone occurred a few times. V and J are TRBV7-9 and TRBJ2-3, with D perhaps TRBD1 or TRBD2 (5 bases each). There are 17 residues in the CDR3. The germline gives CDR1 SEHNR, CDR2 FQNEAQ (reference sequence). The V and J ends lost 5 bases and 3 bases respectively, with 21 bases between them. The CDR3: CASSPTPRGWGTDTQYF. CDR3 nucleotide sequence: TGTGCCAGCAGCCCTACCCCCCGGGGCTGGGGGACAGATACGCAGTATTTT.

The J gene is TRBJ2-1, the V gene TRBV7-2, with 9 bases that match TRBD2. CDR1 is SGHTA and CDR2 is FQGNSA in the germline V gene. Germline trimming cut 3 bases from V and 7 bases from J; bases unmatched to any gene: 10. The CDR3 length is 16 residues. The CDR3 nucleotides read TGTGCCAGCAGCTTCAATGGGGGACTAGCATCAAATGAGCAGTTCTTC. Its translation is CASSFNGGLASNEQFF.

In DNA form, the CDR3 reads TGTGCCAGCAGCTTAGCAAGGGGCCCCCAGCATTTT. Residues: CASSLARGPQHF. The V call is TRBV7-9, the J call TRBJ1-5; possibly TRBD1 for D (5 bases). Germline assignment: CDR1 SEHNR and CDR2 FQNEAQ (reference sequence). Trimming removed 0 bases at V and 10 bases at J, with 7 bases between. The CDR3 contains 12 residues.

The V call is TRBV19, the J call TRBJ2-1; the D is unclear. Trimming took 4 bases from V and 4 from J, leaving 11 bases between them. The CDR3 is 14 residues long. Germline lookup yields CDR1 LNHDA and CDR2 SQIVND (reference sequence). The CDR3, as DNA: TGTGCCAGTAGTACCATACAGAGATACAATGAGCAGTTCTTC. Amino acids: CASSTIQRYNEQFF.

This sequence joins TRBV11-2 and TRBJ1-1; TRBD1 matches at 7 bases. Germline-derived CDR1 and CDR2 are SGHAT and FQNNGV. The trim removed 5 bases at V and 7 bases at J, leaving 7 bases unmatched. The CDR3 has 13 residues. The CDR3 bases are TGTGCCAGCAGCAATACAGGGGACGGTGAAGCTTTCTTT. As protein: CASSNTGDGEAFF.

In DNA form, the CDR3 reads TGTGCCAGCAGCTCAGCGGTTGGCTCTGGAAACACCATATATTTT. It is translated as CASSSAVGSGNTIYF. The genes are TRBV5-6 and TRBJ1-3; D not certain. This CDR3 has 15 residues. Germline-derived CDR1 and CDR2 are SGHDT and YYEEEE. The V end was cut by 3 bases, the J end by 0 bases, with 10 bases between.

The rearrangement joins TRBV11-2 to TRBJ1-2; D remains unclear. The germline V and J ends were trimmed by 0 bases and 4 bases, with 6 bases remaining between them. The germline V gene encodes CDR1 SGHAT and CDR2 FQNNGV. This CDR3 contains 13 residues. The CDR3 nucleotides are TGTGCCAGCAGCTTAGATGGTTTCTATGGCTACACCTTC. Its translation: CASSLDGFYGYTF.

The chain couples TRBV5-5 to TRBJ2-7; unclear D gene. V lost 0 bases to trimming and J lost 6 bases, with 4 bases between them. Germline V gene lookup returns CDR1 SGHKS and CDR2 YYEKEE (reference sequence). This CDR3 has 11 amino acids. The chain's CDR3 is CASSLAGEQYF. The DNA of the CDR3 is TGTGCCAGCAGCTTGGCCGGCGAGCAGTACTTC.

The chain uses TRBV7-2 and TRBJ1-1; 7 bases line up with TRBD1. V shed 5 bases and J 0 bases; nucleotides not matched to a gene: 6. In germline, CDR1 is SGHTA, CDR2 FQGNSA. This CDR3 has 15 amino acids. CDR3 protein: CASSPTGQLNTEAFF. CDR3 sequence (DNA): TGTGCCAGCAGCCCGACGGGACAGTTGAACACTGAAGCTTTCTTT.

The chain uses TRBV4-3 and TRBJ2-4; D is perhaps TRBD2 (6 bases). V was clipped by 1 base and J by 9 bases, with 22 bases between them. The CDR3 loop spans 17 amino acids. Germline CDR1 is LGHNA and CDR2 is YSLEER. The CDR3 coding sequence is TGCGCCAGCAGCCAAGCGACCCCGGGGGTTTCGCTGGGCATTCAGTACTTC. It translates to CASSQATPGVSLGIQYF.

The chain employs TRBV11-3 and TRBJ2-6; TRBD1 or TRBD2 may be the D gene (5 bases each). V lost 5 bases, J lost 0 bases, and 14 bases lay in between. Germline CDR1 is SGHNT and CDR2 is YENEEA. The CDR3 contains 17 residues. For the CDR3, the DNA is TGTGCCAGCAGCCCCGGGACGGGTAGCTCTGGGGCCAACGTCCTGACTTTC. Translating gives CASSPGTGSSGANVLTF.

The J gene is TRBJ2-7, the V gene TRBV28; either TRBD1 or TRBD2 may fit D (5 bases each). The V end lost 5 bases, the J end lost 4 bases, and 12 bases lay between the germline ends. From germline, CDR1 is MDHEN and CDR2 SYDVKM. The CDR3 spans 13 residues. The CDR3 region is CASSGTRTYEQYF. Written as DNA, the CDR3 is TGTGCCAGCAGTGGGACCAGAACTTACGAGCAGTACTTC.